Sequencing of this T cell receptor (beta chain) was carried out in a study of regulatory T cells in long-lasting Graves disease. Findings and caveats of the study: Thyroid tissue was not sampled; only peripheral blood was. TRBV28, TRBJ1-2 and TRBJ2-5 emerged as the favored segments in persistent disease. Persistent Graves' patients showed less TCR diversity than newly diagnosed ones.

This clonotype has just a few counts. Its antigen is undetermined. Arm-PCR of CDR3 regions and iRepertoire HTBI primers were used to build TCR beta libraries. TCRdb passed the multiplex PCR reads through MiXCR, listing each CDR3 protein once. The sample consists of about 470,000 distinct CDR3 sequences, less than 25% of them appearing once. Time point given: persistent/refractory GD, antithyroid drugs over 5 years with positive TRAb. PBMC RNA was the source of the TCR library. Patients met American Thyroid Association criteria for Graves' disease. Trimming stripped 3 bases from V and 2 bases from J, with 11 bases between. CDR1 is SGHAT and CDR2 is FQNNGV in the germline V gene. The CDR3 is 15 residues long.

The TCR originated in a female donor with Graves disease. Sample: peripheral blood mononuclear cells (PBMCs), taken when the disease was refractory, from a patient treated with antithyroid drugs. The chain recombines TRBV11-2 with TRBJ2-1, with no clear D. The CDR3, as DNA: TGTGCCAGCAGCTTCCAGAGTCCCCCCTACAATGAGCAGTTCTTC. As protein: CASSFQSPPYNEQFF. The full variable domain, completed using reference TRBV11-2 and TRBJ2-1, is EAGVAQSPRYKIIEKRQSVAFWCNPISGHATLYWYQQILGQGPKLLIQFQNNGVVDDSQLPKDRFSAERLKGVDSTLKIQPAKLEDSAVYLCASSFQSPPYNEQFFGPGTRLTVL.